This entry concerns a single TCR beta chain. What it binds is not known. The donors were members of the validation cohort, which comprised about 120 subjects and was separate from the first cohort of 730 or so subjects. There are 17 residues in the CDR3. CDR1 is SEHNR and CDR2 is FQNEAQ in the germline V gene (reference sequence). Losses at the gene ends were 1 base for V and 5 bases for J; bases not matched to a gene: 13. The protocol was immunoSEQ multiplex PCR, while the TCRdb copy is restricted to in-frame clones and leaves out a portion. The repertoire holds some 130,000 clones, with 82% as singletons. The data belong to a study of cytomegalovirus exposure and HLA in healthy donors. Study overall: The same platform used for the approximately 700 first-cohort repertoires was also used for the 120 or so validation repertoires, as a later analysis reported.

Study observations and caveats: Generally TCR sequences proved uncommon, though certain public TCRs appeared in numerous donors. Cytomegalovirus-associated status was assigned to 164 TCR beta chains.

The TCR comes from a man under 40 in good health and CMV-seropositive. Sequencing input: PBMCs. The rearrangement uses TRBV7-9 and TRBJ2-7; 8 positions agree with TRBD2. The CDR3 DNA reads as TGTGCCAGCAGCTTAGATTACGGGGGCGCGGGGGGCCACGAGCAGTACTTC. Translation: CASSLDYGGAGGHEQYF.